The 11 T cell receptor beta chains below all came from one sample that was sequenced in a study of CD8+CD57+ T cells in acquired aplastic anemia. Patients who underwent sequencing had shown CD8+CD57+ cell expansion by flow cytometry. CDR3 and TCR beta VDJ profiling relied on genomic DNA as the template. A single record per CDR3 protein comes from TCRdb applying MiXCR to the reads. The sample lists more than 150,000 distinct CDR3 sequences; around 50% were seen once. Sequenced: sorted CD4+, CD8+, or CD8+CD57+ T cells (not recorded which) from PBMCs. Receptors were obtained from a human donor with aplastic anemia.

The rearrangement joins TRBV7-9 to TRBJ2-7; no clear D gene. The CDR3 runs 13 residues. The germline V gene encodes CDR1 SEHNR and CDR2 FQNEAQ (reference sequence). The germline V and J ends were trimmed by 6 bases and 1 base, with 10 bases remaining between them. The CDR3 nucleotides read TGTGCCAGCAGTTCGGACGCTTCCTACGAGCAGTACTTC. Amino acids: CASSSDASYEQYF.

J is TRBJ2-3 and V is TRBV5-1; D remains unclear. The germline V gene has CDR1 SGHRS and CDR2 YFSETQ. The CDR3 sequence is 14 residues long. Trimming removed 1 base at V and 1 base at J, with 7 bases between. This CDR3 reads CASSLYRGTDTQYF. The CDR3 bases are TGCGCCAGCAGCTTGTACCGGGGCACAGATACGCAGTATTTT.

This clonotype was counted ten times or more. J is TRBJ2-7 and V is TRBV12-3 or TRBV12-4, with 11 nucleotides matching TRBD1. V shed 4 bases and J 6 bases; nucleotides not matched to a gene: 5. CDR3 size: 14 residues. The CDR3 sequence: CASSYTGTGGEQYF. The CDR3 DNA is TGTGCCAGCAGTTACACCGGGACAGGGGGCGAGCAGTACTTC.

CDR3 region: CASSDPSADTQYF. In DNA form, the CDR3 reads TGTGCCAGCAGCGACCCGTCAGCAGATACGCAGTATTTT. J is TRBJ2-3 and V is TRBV7-2, with no clear D. Germline CDR1 reads SGHTA; CDR2 reads FQGNSA. The CDR3 length is 13 residues. V was clipped by 5 bases and J by 4 bases, with 10 bases between them.

The table lists this clonotype with a few counts. The chain uses TRBV27 and TRBJ2-3, with D perhaps TRBD2 (6 bases). CDR1 is MNHEY and CDR2 is SMNVEV in the germline V gene (reference sequence). CDR3 length: 16 amino acids. Trimming shortened V by 3 bases and J by 0 bases, and 13 bases separated the two germline ends. This CDR3 reads CASSFFGSGSTDTQYF. The CDR3 DNA is TGTGCCAGCAGTTTTTTTGGTAGCGGTAGCACAGATACGCAGTATTTT.

This clonotype has just a few counts. This chain connects TRBV24-1 to TRBJ1-2, with D tentatively TRBD1 (5 bases). Trimming took 4 bases from V and 2 from J, leaving 10 bases between them. The V gene's germline CDR1 is KGHDR and CDR2 SFDVKD. The CDR3 is 14 residues long. As DNA, the CDR3 is TGTGCCACCAGTGAGGTGGACAAGAACTATGGCTACACCTTC. This sequence encodes CATSEVDKNYGYTF.

The chain couples TRBV2 to TRBJ2-3; the match to TRBD2 covers 11 bases. This CDR3 has 15 residues. Germline V CDR1 and CDR2: SNHLY, FYNNEI. V shed 6 bases, J shed 5 bases, and the junction held 7 bases outside the gene matches. CDR3: CASRETSGVEDTQYF. DNA of the CDR3: TGTGCCAGCAGGGAGACTAGCGGGGTAGAAGATACGCAGTATTTT.

The gene calls are TRBV25-1 and TRBJ1-2, with D uncertain. Germline CDR1 and CDR2: MGHDK and SYGVNS. Trimming removed 2 bases from V and 6 bases from J, with 19 bases in between. This CDR3 has 16 residues. The CDR3 here is CASSEGGTTGKDGYTF. The CDR3 coding sequence is TGTGCCAGCAGTGAAGGTGGAACGACCGGGAAGGATGGCTACACCTTC.

The rearrangement links TRBV9 to TRBJ1-5, with TRBD1 as a possible D gene (5 bases). The V and J ends lost 5 bases and 4 bases respectively, with 16 bases between them. The CDR3 runs 15 residues. Germline V CDR1 and CDR2: SGDLS, YYNGEE. CDR3 coding DNA: TGTGCCAGCAGTCCCGTGGTGGCAGGGAATCAGCCCCAGCATTTT. Protein product: CASSPVVAGNQPQHF.

This clonotype was counted ten times or more. The chain carries TRBV12-3 or TRBV12-4 and TRBJ1-2; no definite D call. V lost 6 bases to trimming and J lost 6 bases, with 17 bases between them. The CDR3 loop spans 14 amino acids. In DNA form, the CDR3 reads TGTGCCAGCAGCCAAAATCGGGCGATAGATGGCTACACCTTC. It codes for CASSQNRAIDGYTF.

This clonotype occurred a few times. This chain links TRBV14 with TRBJ1-2, with D unresolved. Germline loops: CDR1 SGHDN, CDR2 FVKESK. Trimming shortened V by 2 bases and J by 8 bases, and 6 bases separated the two germline ends. This CDR3 has 11 residues. The CDR3 protein is CASSQLSGYTF. For the CDR3, the DNA is TGTGCCAGCAGCCAATTAAGCGGCTACACCTTC.